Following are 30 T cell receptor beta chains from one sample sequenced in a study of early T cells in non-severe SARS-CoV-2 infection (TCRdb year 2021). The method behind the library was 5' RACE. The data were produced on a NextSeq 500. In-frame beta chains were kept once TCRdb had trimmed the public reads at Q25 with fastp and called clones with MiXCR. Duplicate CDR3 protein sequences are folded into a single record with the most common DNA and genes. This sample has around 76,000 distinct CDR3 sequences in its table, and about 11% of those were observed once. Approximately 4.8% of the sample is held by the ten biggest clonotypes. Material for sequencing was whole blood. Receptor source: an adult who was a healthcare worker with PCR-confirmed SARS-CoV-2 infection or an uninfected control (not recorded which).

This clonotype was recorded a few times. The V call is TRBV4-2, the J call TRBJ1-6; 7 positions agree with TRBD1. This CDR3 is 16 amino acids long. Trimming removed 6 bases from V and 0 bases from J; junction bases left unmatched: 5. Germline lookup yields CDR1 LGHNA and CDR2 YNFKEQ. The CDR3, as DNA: TGTGCCAGCAGTCCACAGGGGAGCTCCTATAATTCACCCCTCCACTTT. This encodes CASSPQGSSYNSPLHF.

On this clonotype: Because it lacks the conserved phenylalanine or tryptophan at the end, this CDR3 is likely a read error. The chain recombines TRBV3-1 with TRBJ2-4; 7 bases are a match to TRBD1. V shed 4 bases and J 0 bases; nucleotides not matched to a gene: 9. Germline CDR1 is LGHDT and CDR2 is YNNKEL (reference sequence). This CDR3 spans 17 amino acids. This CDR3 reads CASSRGTVGLAKNIQYY. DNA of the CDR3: TGTGCCAGCAGCCGAGGGACAGTAGGTTTAGCCAAAAACATTCAGTACTAC.

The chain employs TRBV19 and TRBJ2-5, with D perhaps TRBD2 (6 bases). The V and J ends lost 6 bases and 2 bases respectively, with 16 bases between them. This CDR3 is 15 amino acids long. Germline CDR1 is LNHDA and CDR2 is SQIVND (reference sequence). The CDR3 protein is CASRPNRDSQETQYF. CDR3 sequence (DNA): TGTGCCAGTAGACCAAACCGGGACTCTCAAGAGACCCAGTACTTC.

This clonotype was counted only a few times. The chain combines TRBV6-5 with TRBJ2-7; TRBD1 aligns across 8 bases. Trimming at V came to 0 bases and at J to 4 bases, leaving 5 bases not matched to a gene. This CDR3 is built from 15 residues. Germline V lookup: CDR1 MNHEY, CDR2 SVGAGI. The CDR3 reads CASSYSGQGWYEQYF. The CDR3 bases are TGTGCCAGCAGTTACTCAGGACAGGGTTGGTACGAGCAGTACTTC.

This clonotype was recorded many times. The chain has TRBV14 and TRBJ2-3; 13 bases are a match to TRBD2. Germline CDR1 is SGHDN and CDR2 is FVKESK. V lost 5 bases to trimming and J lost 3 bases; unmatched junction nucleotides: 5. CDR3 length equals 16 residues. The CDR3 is CASSKRGLAGTDTQYF. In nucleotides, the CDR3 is TGTGCCAGCAGCAAGCGGGGACTAGCGGGGACAGATACGCAGTATTTT.

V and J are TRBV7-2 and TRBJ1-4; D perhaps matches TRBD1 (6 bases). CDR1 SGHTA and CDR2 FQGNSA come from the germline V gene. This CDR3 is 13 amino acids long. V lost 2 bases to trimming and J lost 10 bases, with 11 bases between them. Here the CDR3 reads CASSLQGSGKLFF. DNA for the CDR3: TGTGCCAGCAGCTTACAGGGGAGTGGAAAACTGTTTTTT.

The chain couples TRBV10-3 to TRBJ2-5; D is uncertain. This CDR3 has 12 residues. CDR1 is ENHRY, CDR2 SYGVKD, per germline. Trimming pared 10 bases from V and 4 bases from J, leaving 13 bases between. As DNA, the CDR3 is TGTGCCACCCTAGATAGACCAGAGACCCAGTACTTC. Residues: CATLDRPETQYF.

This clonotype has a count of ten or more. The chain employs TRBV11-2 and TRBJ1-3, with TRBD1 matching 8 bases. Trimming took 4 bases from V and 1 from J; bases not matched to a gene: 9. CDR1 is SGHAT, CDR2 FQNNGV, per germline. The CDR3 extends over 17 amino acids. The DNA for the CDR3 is TGTGCCAGCAGCTGGTCGACAGGGGCCAGTTCTGGAAACACCATATATTTT. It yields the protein CASSWSTGASSGNTIYF.

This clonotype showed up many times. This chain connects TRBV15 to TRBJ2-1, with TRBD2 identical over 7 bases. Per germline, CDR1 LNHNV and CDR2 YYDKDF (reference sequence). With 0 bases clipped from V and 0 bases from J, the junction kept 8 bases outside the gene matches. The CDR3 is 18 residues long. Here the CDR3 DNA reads TGTGCCACCAGCAGAGATGAAGGACTAGGGAGCTCCTACAATGAGCAGTTCTTC. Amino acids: CATSRDEGLGSSYNEQFF. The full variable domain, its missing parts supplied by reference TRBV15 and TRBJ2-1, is DAMVIQNPRYQVTQFGKPVTLSCSQTLNHNVMYWYQQKSSQAPKLLFHYYDKDFNNEADTPDNFQSRRPNTSFCFLDIRSPGLGDTAMYLCATSRDEGLGSSYNEQFFGPGTRLTVL.

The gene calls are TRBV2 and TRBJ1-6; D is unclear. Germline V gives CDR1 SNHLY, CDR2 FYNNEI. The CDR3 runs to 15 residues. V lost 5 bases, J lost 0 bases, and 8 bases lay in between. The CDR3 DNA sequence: TGTGCCAGCAGTCCGGGGAGCTCCTATAATTCACCCCTCCACTTT. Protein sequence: CASSPGSSYNSPLHF. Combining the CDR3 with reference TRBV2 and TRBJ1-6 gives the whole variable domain EPEVTQTPSHQVTQMGQEVILRCVPISNHLYFYWYRQILGQKVEFLVSFYNNEISEKSEIFDDQFSVERPDGSNFTLKIRSTKLEDSAMYFCASSPGSSYNSPLHFGNGTRLTVT.

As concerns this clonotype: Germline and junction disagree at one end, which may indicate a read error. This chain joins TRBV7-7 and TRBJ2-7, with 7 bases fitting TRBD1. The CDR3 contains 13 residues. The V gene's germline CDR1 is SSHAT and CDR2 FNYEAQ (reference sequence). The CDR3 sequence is CASSLAGTDLLYF. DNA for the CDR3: TGTGCTAGCAGCCTAGCCGGGACAGACCTTCTGTACTTC.

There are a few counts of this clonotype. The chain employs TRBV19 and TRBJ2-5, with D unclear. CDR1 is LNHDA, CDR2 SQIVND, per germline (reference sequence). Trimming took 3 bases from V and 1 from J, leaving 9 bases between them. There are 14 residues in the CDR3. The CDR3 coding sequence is TGTGCCAGTAGTATCCAAACACCCCAAGAGACCCAGTACTTC. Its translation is CASSIQTPQETQYF.

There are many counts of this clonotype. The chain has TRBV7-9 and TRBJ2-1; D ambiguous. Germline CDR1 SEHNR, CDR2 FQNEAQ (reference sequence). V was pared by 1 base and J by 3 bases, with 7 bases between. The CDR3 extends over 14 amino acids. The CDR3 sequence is CASSLDRVYNEQFF. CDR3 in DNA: TGTGCCAGCAGCTTAGATAGGGTCTACAATGAGCAGTTCTTC.

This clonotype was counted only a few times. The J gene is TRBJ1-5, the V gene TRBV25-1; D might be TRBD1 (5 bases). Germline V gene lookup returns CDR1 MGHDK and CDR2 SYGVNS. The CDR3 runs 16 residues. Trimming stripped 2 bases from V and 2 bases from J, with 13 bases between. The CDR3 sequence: CASSEVAGIGNQPQHF. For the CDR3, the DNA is TGTGCCAGCAGTGAAGTAGCAGGGATCGGCAATCAGCCCCAGCATTTT.

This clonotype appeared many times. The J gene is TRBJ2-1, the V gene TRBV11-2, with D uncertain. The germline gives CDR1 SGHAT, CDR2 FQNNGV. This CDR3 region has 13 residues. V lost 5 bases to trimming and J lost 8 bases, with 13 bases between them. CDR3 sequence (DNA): TGTGCCAGCAGCGGCCAAGGTGTGGATGAGCAGTTCTTC. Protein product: CASSGQGVDEQFF.

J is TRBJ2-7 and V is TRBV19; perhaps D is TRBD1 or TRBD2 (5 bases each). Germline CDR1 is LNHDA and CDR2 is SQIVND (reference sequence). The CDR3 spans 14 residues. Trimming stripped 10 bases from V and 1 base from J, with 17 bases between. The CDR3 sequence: CATDPGTESYEQYF. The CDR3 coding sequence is TGTGCCACAGACCCCGGGACGGAGTCCTACGAGCAGTACTTC.

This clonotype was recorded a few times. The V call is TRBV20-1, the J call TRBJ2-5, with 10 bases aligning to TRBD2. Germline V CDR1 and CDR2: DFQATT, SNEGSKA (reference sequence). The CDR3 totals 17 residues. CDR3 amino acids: CSAVGFQETSGQETQYF. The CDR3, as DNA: TGCAGCGCCGTTGGGTTTCAGGAGACTAGCGGGCAAGAGACCCAGTACTTC.

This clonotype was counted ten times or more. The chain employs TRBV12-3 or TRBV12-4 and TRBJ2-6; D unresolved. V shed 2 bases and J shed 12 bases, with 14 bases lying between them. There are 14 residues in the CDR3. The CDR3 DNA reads TGTGCCAGCAGTTTAAACTCTGACTCCGGCGTCCTGACTTTC. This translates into CASSLNSDSGVLTF.

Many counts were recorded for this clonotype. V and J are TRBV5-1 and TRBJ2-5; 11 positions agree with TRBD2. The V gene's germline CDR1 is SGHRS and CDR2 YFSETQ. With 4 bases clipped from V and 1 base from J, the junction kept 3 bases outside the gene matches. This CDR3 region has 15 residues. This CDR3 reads CASSISGGAQETQYF. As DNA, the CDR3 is TGCGCCAGCAGCATTAGCGGGGGGGCCCAAGAGACCCAGTACTTC.

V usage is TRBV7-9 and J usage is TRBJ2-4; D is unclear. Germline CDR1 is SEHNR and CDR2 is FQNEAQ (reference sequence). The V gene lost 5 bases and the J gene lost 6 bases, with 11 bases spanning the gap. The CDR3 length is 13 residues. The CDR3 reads CASSLLGRNIQYF. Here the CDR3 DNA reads TGTGCCAGCAGCCTCCTCGGAAGAAACATTCAGTACTTC.

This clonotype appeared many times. As DNA, the CDR3 is TGTGCCAGCAGCGCCCAAGATTACGAGCAGTACTTC. Its protein product is CASSAQDYEQYF. This chain uses TRBV14 with TRBJ2-7; D gene uncertain. Germline CDR1 and CDR2: SGHDN and FVKESK. V was pared by 5 bases and J by 4 bases, with 9 bases between. This CDR3 has 12 amino acids.

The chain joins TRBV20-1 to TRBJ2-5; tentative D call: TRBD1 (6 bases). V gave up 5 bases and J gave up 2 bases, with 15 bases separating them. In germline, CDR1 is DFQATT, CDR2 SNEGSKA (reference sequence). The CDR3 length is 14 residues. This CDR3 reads CSAGSPGQQETQYF. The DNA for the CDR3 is TGCAGTGCTGGTAGTCCGGGACAACAAGAGACCCAGTACTTC.

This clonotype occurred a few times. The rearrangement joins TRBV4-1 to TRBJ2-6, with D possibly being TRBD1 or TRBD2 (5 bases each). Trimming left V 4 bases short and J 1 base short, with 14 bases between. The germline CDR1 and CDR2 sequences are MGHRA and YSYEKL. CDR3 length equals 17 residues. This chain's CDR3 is CASSPRDPNSGANVLTF. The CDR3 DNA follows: TGCGCCAGCAGCCCCCGGGACCCTAATTCTGGGGCCAACGTCCTGACTTTC.

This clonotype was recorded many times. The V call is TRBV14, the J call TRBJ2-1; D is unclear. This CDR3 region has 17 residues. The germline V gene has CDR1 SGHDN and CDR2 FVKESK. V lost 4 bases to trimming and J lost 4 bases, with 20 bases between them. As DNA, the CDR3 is TGTGCCAGCAGCCTCCTTCCCCATCAAGAATCATACAATGAGCAGTTCTTC. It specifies CASSLLPHQESYNEQFF.

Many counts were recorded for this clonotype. CDR3 coding DNA: TGCGCCAGCAGCCCGACAGGAGCACAAGAGACCCAGTACTTC. Its protein is CASSPTGAQETQYF. The chain joins TRBV5-1 to TRBJ2-5, with a possible D match to TRBD1 (6 bases). V shed 4 bases and J shed 2 bases, with 12 bases lying between them. CDR1 is SGHRS, CDR2 YFSETQ, per germline. The CDR3 spans 14 residues.

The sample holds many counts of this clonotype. CDR3 loop: CASRDPFSNQPQHF. DNA for the CDR3: TGTGCCAGCAGGGACCCCTTTAGCAATCAGCCCCAGCATTTT. The chain combines TRBV12-3 or TRBV12-4 with TRBJ1-5; D unclear. Trimming shortened V by 6 bases and J by 0 bases, and 9 bases separated the two germline ends. The CDR3 contains 14 residues.

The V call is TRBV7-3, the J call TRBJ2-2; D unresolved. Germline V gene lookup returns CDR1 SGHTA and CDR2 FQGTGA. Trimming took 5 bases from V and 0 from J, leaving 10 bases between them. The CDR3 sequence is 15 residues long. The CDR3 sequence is CASSPPGPNTGELFF. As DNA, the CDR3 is TGTGCCAGCAGCCCCCCGGGTCCGAACACCGGGGAGCTGTTTTTT.

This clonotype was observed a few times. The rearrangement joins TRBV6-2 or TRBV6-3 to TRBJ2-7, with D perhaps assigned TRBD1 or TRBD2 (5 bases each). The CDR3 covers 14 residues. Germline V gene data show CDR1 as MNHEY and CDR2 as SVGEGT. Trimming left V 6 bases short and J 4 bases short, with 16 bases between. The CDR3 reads CASSPWDRLYEQYF. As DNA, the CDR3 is TGTGCCAGCAGCCCTTGGGACCGACTATACGAGCAGTACTTC.

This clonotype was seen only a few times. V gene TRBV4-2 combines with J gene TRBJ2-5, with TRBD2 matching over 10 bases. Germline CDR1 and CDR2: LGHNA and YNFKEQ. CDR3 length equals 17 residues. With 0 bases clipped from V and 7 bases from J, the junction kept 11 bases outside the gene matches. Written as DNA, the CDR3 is TGTGCCAGCAGCCAAGACGCGAGCGGGGGGGGTTCAGCGACCCAGTACTTC. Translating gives CASSQDASGGGSATQYF.

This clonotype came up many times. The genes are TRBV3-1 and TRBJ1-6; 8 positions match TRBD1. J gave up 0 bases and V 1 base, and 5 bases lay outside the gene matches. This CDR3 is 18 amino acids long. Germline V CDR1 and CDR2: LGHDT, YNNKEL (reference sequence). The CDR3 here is CASSQGWDRSSYNSPLHF. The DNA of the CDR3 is TGTGCCAGCAGCCAAGGCTGGGACAGGAGCTCCTATAATTCACCCCTCCACTTT.